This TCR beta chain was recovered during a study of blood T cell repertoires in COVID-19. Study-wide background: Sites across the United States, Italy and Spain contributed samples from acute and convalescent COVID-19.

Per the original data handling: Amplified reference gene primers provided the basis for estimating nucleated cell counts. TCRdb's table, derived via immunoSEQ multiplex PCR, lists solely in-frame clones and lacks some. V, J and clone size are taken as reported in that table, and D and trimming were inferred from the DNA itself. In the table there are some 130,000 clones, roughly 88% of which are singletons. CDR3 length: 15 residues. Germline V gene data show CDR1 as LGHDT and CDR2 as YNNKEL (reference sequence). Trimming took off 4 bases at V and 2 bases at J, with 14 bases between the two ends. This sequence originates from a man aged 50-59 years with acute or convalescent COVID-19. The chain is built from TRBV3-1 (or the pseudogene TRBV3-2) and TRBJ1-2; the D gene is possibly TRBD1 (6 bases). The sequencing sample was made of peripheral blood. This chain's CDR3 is CASSRSGGGNYGYTF. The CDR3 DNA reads TGTGCCAGCAGCCGATCTGGGGGCGGGAACTATGGCTACACCTTC.